This T cell receptor (beta chain) derives from a study of beta chain features in type 1 diabetes. Germline assignment: CDR1 LGHNA and CDR2 YNFKEQ. V shed 4 bases and J shed 1 base, with 20 bases lying between them. The CDR3 loop spans 17 amino acids. The sample holds a few counts of this clone. Every isolated RNA sample was fully reverse transcribed, so sequencing captured expressed TCRB transcripts. Data came from immunoSEQ multiplex PCR; TCRdb stores just in-frame clones and leaves some out. The profile shows approximately 100,000 clones, roughly 43% of them singletons. Sequences were obtained from stem cell memory CD4+ T cells from blood. The gene calls are TRBV4-2 and TRBJ2-7, with D possibly TRBD2 on 7 matching bases. The source is a woman between 18 and 29 years old in good health. CDR3 sequence: CASSRERSGTLSYEQYF. CDR3 nucleotides: TGTGCCAGCAGCCGCGAGCGGAGCGGGACACTATCCTACGAGCAGTACTTC.